This T cell receptor beta chain was observed in a study of blood T cells in healthy people across ages. About this clonotype: The antigen remains undetermined.

Using a J-beta primer mix together with a sample-barcoded 5' primer, a second PCR was run for roughly 7 to 12 cycles. Each sample yielded at least 2.5 million CDR3-containing paired-end reads. TCRdb recomputed calls from the 5' RACE reads with MiXCR, one row per CDR3 protein. This repertoire shows about 1.4 million distinct CDR3 sequences, around 55% found once; its top ten account for about 6.7%. They isolated at least 6 million PBMCs from each sample. The V and J ends lost 6 bases and 3 bases respectively, with 12 bases between them. The CDR3 sequence is 13 residues long. The V gene's germline CDR1 is ENHRY and CDR2 SYGVKD. The study's findings and limits: With unsorted PBMCs, a conclusive comparison of naive versus antigen-experienced cells was not possible.

Input material: blood. This sequence joins TRBV10-3 and TRBJ2-7; the D gene is possibly TRBD2 (5 bases). This clonotype was sampled from a man aged 18 to 35 in good health. The CDR3 nucleotides are TGTGCCATCAGCGAGCCCCGGGGCTACGAGCAGTACTTC. It encodes CAISEPRGYEQYF.